This TCR beta chain stems from a study of tumor-infiltrating lymphocytes in localized non-small cell lung cancer (dated by TCRdb to about 2021). With respect to the entire study: Several histologies were represented in the cohort, which also included both smokers and never-smokers as well as patients whose samples were collected after neoadjuvant chemotherapy. Each patient provided resected tumor tissue plus uninvolved lung tissue from the same patient, with the uninvolved lung tissue described as non-adjacent to the tumor. Flow cytometry, multiplex immunofluorescence, RNA-seq, exome sequencing and proteomics were applied to the same patients as TCR sequencing, which was one of several integrated assays. The overall ICON cohort comprised over 120 surgical patients with localized non-small cell lung cancer whose tumors were resected. A total of approximately 56 patients were included in the paired tumor versus uninvolved lung comparison of immunoSEQ T-cell fraction.

The immunoSEQ assay used for TCR sequencing gave the T-cell fraction in both tumor and uninvolved lung tissue. In the authors' own workflow: For survival analysis, patients were divided into high (upper tertile) and low (lower two tertiles) T-cell fraction groups, which were compared by log-rank test. A signed-rank test was used to test paired tumor versus uninvolved lung differences in T-cell fraction. TCRdb limited this immuneACCESS table to in-frame rearrangements with V and J called. A share of clones is missing; checked studies link under half to unresolved V genes, and the rest is unexplained. V and J calls and clone size are those listed in that table; D and trimming were worked out from the DNA. Present in this sample are tens of thousands of clones, 69% of which were seen just once. Approximately 15% of the sample is in the top ten clones. Results and caveats for the whole study, not just this receptor: Higher T cell infiltration in tumors than in uninvolved lung tissue was supported by TCRbeta sequencing, consistent with immunofluorescence CD3 counts. Recurrence-free survival showed no association with tumor T-cell fraction from TCR sequencing (p = 0.61). No difference in TCR-derived T-cell fraction was observed between the flow cytometry-defined immunotypes IM1 (good prognosis) and IM2 (poor prognosis). Because different assays used different pieces of the same tissue, technical variation could not be distinguished from intratumor heterogeneity. Since assay coverage differed from patient to patient depending on how much tissue was available, TCR sequencing was done for only a subset of the cohort.

The junction shows trimming of 3 bases on V and 4 bases on J, plus 12 bases between the germline ends. Inclusive of the bounding cysteine and phenylalanine, the CDR3 is 13 residues long. Only the CDR3 part of the read is kept: 39 bases, read in frame from the first base. The germline V gene specifies SQVTM as CDR1 and ANQGSEA as CDR2. For this clone: This receptor's antigen is unknown. No much larger clonotype is one base removed from it; base qualities were not supplied.

Patient enrollment in ICON started in the first half of 2016, and the final patient was enrolled in late 2018. Fresh tumor and matched uninvolved tissue for in-depth immune analyses, including TCR sequencing, were collected from a subcohort of under 85 patients. DNA for TCR sequencing was isolated from bulk tissue, and no cell sorting was done. The sample taken for sequencing was lung tumor tissue. Here the chain combines TRBV29-1 and TRBJ1-2, with TRBD1 perhaps the D gene, on 6 matching bases. This sequence was found in a human donor with non-small cell lung cancer. The DNA sequence follows: TGCAGCGTTGAGCAGGGCAGGGGCTATGGCTACACCTTC. The resulting protein is CSVEQGRGYGYTF.